This T cell receptor beta chain was captured by sequencing in a study of T cell clones after liver transplantation. In the study overall: TCRbeta sequencing after a pre-transplant mixed lymphocyte reaction identified graft-donor-reactive clones, later tracked in post-transplant blood.

Assay used: immunoSEQ multiplex PCR; TCRdb lists only in-frame clones, some missing. The sample yields tens of thousands of clones, roughly 80% seen once. This clone has just one count. Sequenced material: CD4+ T cells from blood, taken around 45 months after liver transplant. This receptor was taken from a human patient who received a liver transplant. Part of the T cell pool may stem from the graft donor.

CDR3 sequence (DNA): TGTGCCAGTAGTATAGAAGGGGGATGGGGCAATCAGCCCCAGCATTTT. It yields the protein CASSIEGGWGNQPQHF. This chain links TRBV19 with TRBJ1-5; D perhaps matches TRBD1 (6 bases). Germline values: CDR1 LNHDA, CDR2 SQIVND (reference sequence). The CDR3 has 16 amino acids. V was trimmed by 0 bases and J by 2 bases, leaving 11 bases between them.